The 15 T cell receptor beta chains below all came from one sample that was sequenced in a study of cytomegalovirus exposure and HLA in healthy donors (dated 2017 in TCRdb). Library generation was performed with the immunoSEQ multiplex PCR assay. TCRdb provides this immuneACCESS table in a form limited to in-frame rearrangements. Some clones are lacking; in checked studies, under half of them reflect an unresolved V gene, and why the rest are absent is not known. The sample table records roughly 330,000 clones; around 90% of these occur just once. The biggest ten clones account for about 1.2% of the sample. The sample consisted of PBMCs. The receptor set was obtained from a woman in her twenties or thirties in good health and CMV-seropositive.

The chain carries TRBV29-1 and TRBJ2-6; TRBD1 aligns across 9 bases. V shed 7 bases, J shed 0 bases, and the junction held 13 bases outside the gene matches. The CDR3 length is 18 residues. The V gene's germline CDR1 is SQVTM and CDR2 ANQGSEA. This CDR3 is CSDGTGYTHNSGANVLTF. The CDR3 DNA sequence: TGCAGCGATGGGACAGGGTATACTCACAACTCTGGGGCCAACGTCCTGACTTTC.

Written as DNA, the CDR3 is TGTGCCAGCAGCCAAGAGCTGGGCAGTAGCGGAGGAGGATCCTACGAGCAGTACTTC. It yields the protein CASSQELGSSGGGSYEQYF. The chain links TRBV4-2 to TRBJ2-7, with D perhaps TRBD2 (6 bases). There are 19 residues in the CDR3. The V gene lost 0 bases and the J gene lost 1 base, with 22 bases spanning the gap. CDR1 is LGHNA and CDR2 is YNFKEQ in the germline V gene.

This chain joins TRBV7-3 and TRBJ2-3, with a weak D call TRBD2 (5 bases). V lost 5 bases and J 0 bases, leaving 24 bases between the germline ends. Germline CDR1 is SGHTA and CDR2 is FQGTGA. The CDR3 has 19 amino acids. CDR3 in DNA: TGTGCCAGCAGCCGCCATGAGGGATCTAAAAGATTCAGCACAGATACGCAGTATTTT. Amino acid sequence: CASSRHEGSKRFSTDTQYF.

The chain recombines TRBV2 with TRBJ1-1; 7 nucleotides line up with TRBD1. Germline lookup yields CDR1 SNHLY and CDR2 FYNNEI. This CDR3 has 14 residues. Losses at the gene ends were 4 bases for V and 0 bases for J; bases not matched to a gene: 2. CDR3 DNA sequence: TGTGCCAGCAGTGTAGACAGGGTGAACACTGAAGCTTTCTTT. It codes for CASSVDRVNTEAFF.

This clone was seen just once. The gene calls are TRBV4-3 and TRBJ1-3; possible D gene TRBD1, 6 bases. Germline V lookup: CDR1 LGHNA, CDR2 YSLEER. The CDR3 covers 18 residues. Trimming removed 0 bases from V and 1 base from J, with 16 bases in between. Written as DNA, the CDR3 is TGCGCCAGCAGCCAAGATAGAGTGGGGGGCCCATCTGGAAACACCATATATTTT. Translation: CASSQDRVGGPSGNTIYF.

The V call is TRBV5-6, the J call TRBJ2-6; D not certain. Germline CDR1 SGHDT, CDR2 YYEEEE. This CDR3 contains 15 residues. The ends were cut back, 2 bases at V and 0 bases at J, with 6 bases in the middle. CDR3 loop: CASSFLSSGANVLTF. The CDR3 nucleotides read TGTGCCAGCAGCTTCCTCTCCTCTGGGGCCAACGTCCTGACTTTC.

The chain employs TRBV27 and TRBJ1-5, with no clear D. Trimming removed 4 bases at V and 4 bases at J, with 5 bases between. The germline gives CDR1 MNHEY, CDR2 SMNVEV (reference sequence). This CDR3 contains 12 residues. The CDR3 region is CASSSLNQPQHF. The CDR3 DNA is TGTGCCAGCAGTTCTCTAAATCAGCCCCAGCATTTT.

CDR3 loop: CASSDVQQRDYGYTF. CDR3 coding DNA: TGTGCCAGCAGTGATGTCCAGCAAAGGGACTATGGCTACACCTTC. The V and J genes are TRBV25-1 and TRBJ1-2; D ambiguous. Trimming left V 3 bases short and J 3 bases short, with 14 bases between. The germline CDR1 and CDR2 sequences are MGHDK and SYGVNS. The CDR3 runs 15 residues.

The V and J genes are TRBV5-4 and TRBJ2-1; 8 nucleotides line up with TRBD2. V shed 0 bases, J shed 3 bases, and the junction held 2 bases outside the gene matches. Germline CDR1 is SGHNT and CDR2 is YYREEE (reference sequence). This CDR3 comprises 15 residues. The CDR3 protein is CASSLDRGGYNEQFF. The CDR3 DNA follows: TGTGCCAGCAGCTTGGATCGGGGGGGCTACAATGAGCAGTTCTTC.

This rearrangement joins TRBV18 to TRBJ1-6, with 10 bases that match TRBD1. The junction had 11 bases not matched to a gene; V was cut back by 3 bases and J by 9 bases. There are 17 residues in the CDR3. Germline values: CDR1 KGHSH, CDR2 LQKENI. The CDR3: CASSPVMRTGGGSPLHF. The CDR3, as DNA: TGTGCCAGCTCACCGGTCATGCGGACAGGGGGGGGTTCACCCCTCCACTTT. The variable domain in full, completed from reference TRBV18 and TRBJ1-6, reads NAGVMQNPRHLVRRRGQEARLRCSPMKGHSHVYWYRQLPEEGLKFMVYLQKENIIDESGMPKERFSAEFPKEGPSILRIQQVVRGDSAAYFCASSPVMRTGGGSPLHFGNGTRLTVT.

The chain links TRBV28 to TRBJ1-5; possibly TRBD1 for D (6 bases). CDR3 length equals 14 residues. V lost 2 bases and J 6 bases, leaving 11 bases between the germline ends. Germline-derived CDR1 and CDR2 are MDHEN and SYDVKM. This chain's CDR3 is CASSLRQGTQPQHF. The CDR3 coding sequence is TGTGCCAGCAGTTTACGGCAGGGGACTCAGCCCCAGCATTTT.

The gene calls are TRBV6-1 and TRBJ1-5, with D uncertain. Trimming took 2 bases from V and 3 from J, leaving 14 bases between them. Looked up from germline, CDR1 is MNHNS and CDR2 is SASEGT. The CDR3 is 16 residues long. The CDR3: CASSEWEEVYNQPQHF. CDR3 DNA sequence: TGTGCCAGCAGTGAATGGGAGGAGGTATACAATCAGCCCCAGCATTTT.

This chain connects TRBV7-2 to TRBJ2-7; no firm D call. The V end was cut by 6 bases, the J end by 0 bases, with 18 bases between. The germline CDR1 and CDR2 sequences are SGHTA and FQGNSA. This CDR3 contains 16 residues. The CDR3 DNA sequence: TGTGCCAGCAGGCAATCCGGCGGACGCAGCTCCTACGAGCAGTACTTC. Amino acid sequence: CASRQSGGRSSYEQYF.

There are a few counts of this clone. The V call is TRBV7-3, the J call TRBJ2-1; D is perhaps TRBD1 (7 bases). V was trimmed by 1 base and J by 11 bases, leaving 15 bases between them. The CDR3 length is 14 residues. CDR1 is SGHTA, CDR2 FQGTGA, per germline. The CDR3 DNA follows: TGTGCCAGCAGCTTAAGCCCAGGGGGGAATCAGCAGTTCTTC. It translates to CASSLSPGGNQQFF. The whole variable domain, remainder taken from reference TRBV7-3 and TRBJ2-1, is GAGVSQTPSNKVTEKGKYVELRCDPISGHTALYWYRQSLGQGPEFLIYFQGTGAADDSGLPNDRFFAVRPEGSVSTLKIQRTERGDSAVYLCASSLSPGGNQQFFGPGTRLTVL.

The chain employs TRBV28 and TRBJ2-2; 7 positions agree with TRBD1. CDR1 and CDR2 from the germline V gene are MDHEN and SYDVKM. The CDR3 totals 17 residues. Trimming removed 3 bases from V and 4 bases from J; junction bases left unmatched: 11. DNA of the CDR3: TGTGCCAGCAGTTTCGAGTTAGACAGGGTGGCCACCGGGGAGCTGTTTTTT. It codes for CASSFELDRVATGELFF.